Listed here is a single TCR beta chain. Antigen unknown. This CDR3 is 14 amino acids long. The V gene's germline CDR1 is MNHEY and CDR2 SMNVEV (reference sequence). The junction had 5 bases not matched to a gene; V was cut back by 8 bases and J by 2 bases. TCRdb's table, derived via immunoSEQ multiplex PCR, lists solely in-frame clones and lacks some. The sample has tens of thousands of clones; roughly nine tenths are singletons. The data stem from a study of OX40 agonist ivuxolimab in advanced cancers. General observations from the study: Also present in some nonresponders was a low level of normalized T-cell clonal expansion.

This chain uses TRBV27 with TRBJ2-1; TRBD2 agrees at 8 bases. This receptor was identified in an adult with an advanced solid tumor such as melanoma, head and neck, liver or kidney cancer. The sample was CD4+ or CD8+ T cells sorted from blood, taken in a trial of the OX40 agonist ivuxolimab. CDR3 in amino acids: CASGSGLAYNEQFF. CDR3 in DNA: TGTGCCAGCGGGTCGGGACTAGCCTACAATGAGCAGTTCTTC.